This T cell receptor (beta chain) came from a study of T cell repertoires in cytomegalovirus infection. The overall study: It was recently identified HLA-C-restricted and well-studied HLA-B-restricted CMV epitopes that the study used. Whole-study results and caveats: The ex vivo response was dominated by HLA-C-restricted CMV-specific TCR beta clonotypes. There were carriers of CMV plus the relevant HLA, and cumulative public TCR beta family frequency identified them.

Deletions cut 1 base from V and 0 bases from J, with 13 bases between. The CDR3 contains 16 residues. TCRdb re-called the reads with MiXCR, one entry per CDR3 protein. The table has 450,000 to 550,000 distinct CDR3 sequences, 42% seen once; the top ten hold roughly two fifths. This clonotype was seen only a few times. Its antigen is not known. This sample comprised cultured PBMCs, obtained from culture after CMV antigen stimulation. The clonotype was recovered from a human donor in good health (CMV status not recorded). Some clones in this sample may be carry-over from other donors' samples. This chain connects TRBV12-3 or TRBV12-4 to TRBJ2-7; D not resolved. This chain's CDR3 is CASSLESLGSSYEQYF. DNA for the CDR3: TGTGCCAGCAGTTTAGAGTCCTTAGGAAGCTCCTACGAGCAGTACTTC.